This T cell receptor (beta chain) was captured in a study of T cell repertoires in breast cancer (dated by TCRdb to the mid-2010s). For context, the study as a whole: Tumors, lymph nodes and peripheral blood lymphocytes from breast cancer patients, as well as peripheral blood from healthy control donors, were profiled. Most of the roughly 21 patient tumors analyzed for shared TCRs were ER+/PR+. Controls included nine healthy donors of an age range similar to the patients. On average, around 530,000 sequences per sample and roughly 10 reads per input cell were obtained by sequencing. Because breast cancer has a low mutational burden and rarely has common mutations, the study reasoned that TCRs shared between breast cancer patients would target shared antigens. Tumors and tumor-involved lymph nodes were minced, digested with Liberase and DNase, and then passed through 70-um and 40-um filters. Blood samples were separated by Ficoll, whereas tumor-free lymph nodes were processed without any enzymatic digestion. General study outcomes and caveats: Discarding singleton TCRs and sampling only part of each tumor may have missed genuine antitumor clones. Sentinel lymph nodes involved by tumor shared about fourfold more TCRs with matched tumor repertoires than tumor-free nodes did (approximately 8% versus 2%). Shared TCRs were encoded by various nucleotide sequences, which suggests selection and expansion based on antigen. Possible tumor specificity was suggested for roughly 20 TCR pairs that were shared across seven or more patient tumors yet rarely found in control blood. Emulsion RT-PCR was considered qualitative rather than quantitative, since transcript abundance and primer differences skewed clone recovery.

The study used an expanded emulsion RT-PCR method with primers for all TCR V genes to analyze paired alpha-beta TCRs of CD8+ T cells. CD8+ T cells were isolated with a CD8 positive selection kit and incubated overnight in approximately 10 IU/mL IL-2 before emulsion RT-PCR. Preparation of the library involved emulsion pairing. Unpaired genes were suppressed by a second nested PCR with blocking oligos, after which a third nested PCR added Illumina adaptors and barcodes. Each master mix for emulsion RT-PCR held roughly 5,000-260,000 T cells along with C-region, Stepout and V-region primers. The Micellula Emulsion and Purification Kit was used to make the emulsions, and Qiagen OneStep RT-PCR reagents were used for RT-PCR. Pooled libraries were sequenced with paired-end 2 x 250 reads on an Illumina MiSeq. The authors' analysis ran thus. In Galaxy, read pairs were joined and then clipped at the engineered overlap into separate alpha and beta files, and any unclipped reads were discarded. Alpha-beta pairs were assigned with CompleteTCR, a MiTCR-based pipeline that links chains sharing read cluster identifiers using an R script. TCR sequences that were observed only once, about 1-3.1% of the total, were removed as potential sequencing errors. The raw public data were reprocessed by TCRdb itself: fastp quality trimming at Q25, MiXCR clonotype calling, in-frame beta chains only. Each record represents a unique CDR3 protein, reported with the most common genes and DNA among its rows. The V and J calls were not made by the authors but by TCRdb's processing. The sample contains about 40,000 distinct CDR3 sequences, over 40% of them found a single time. Of the sample, less than 80% is held by the ten largest clones.

This clonotype was seen only a few times. The antigen it recognizes is unknown. No base-level quality is on record; no much larger clone is a single base apart. Sequencing input: CD8+ T cells. The receptor was isolated from a pool of human donors with breast cancer or a healthy control (not recorded which).

The CDR3 region has the sequence CASQGQGTIGYTF. The bases are TGTGCCAGCCAAGGACAGGGGACAATAGGCTACACCTTC. The V and J segments used are TRBV25-1 and TRBJ1-2; 9 junctional bases match TRBD1. The germline V gene specifies MGHDK as CDR1 and SYGVNS as CDR2. The CDR3 runs 13 residues from the cysteine to the phenylalanine. Only CDR3 DNA remains: 39 bases, in frame from the first base. Trimming removed 8 bases from V and 8 bases from J; the gene matches leave 9 bases unexplained.